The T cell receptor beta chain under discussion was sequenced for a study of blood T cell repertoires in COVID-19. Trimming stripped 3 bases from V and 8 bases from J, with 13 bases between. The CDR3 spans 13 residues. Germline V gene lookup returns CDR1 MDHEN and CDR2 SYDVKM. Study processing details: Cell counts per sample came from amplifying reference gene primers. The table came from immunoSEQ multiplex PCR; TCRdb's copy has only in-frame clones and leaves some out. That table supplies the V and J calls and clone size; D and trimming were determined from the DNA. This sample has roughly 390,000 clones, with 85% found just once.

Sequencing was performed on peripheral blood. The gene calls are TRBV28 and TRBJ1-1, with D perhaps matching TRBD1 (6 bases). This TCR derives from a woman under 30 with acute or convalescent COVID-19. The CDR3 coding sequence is TGTGCCAGCAGTTTCCAGGGGCGGCCCGAAGCTTTCTTT. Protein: CASSFQGRPEAFF.